These T cell receptor beta chains were read from a single sample in a study of cytomegalovirus exposure and HLA in healthy donors. Data came from immunoSEQ multiplex PCR; TCRdb stores just in-frame clones and leaves some out. Of some 190,000 clones listed, roughly 75% are singletons. The sequencing sample was made of PBMCs. The source is a young man in good health and CMV-seropositive. The CDR3 runs from the conserved cysteine through the conserved F or W. A D gene is named only where the DNA matches it firmly. Clone sizes are given selectively: once, few, many, or a class where the clone is expanded.

V gene	CDR3 length	J gene	clone size	D gene	CDR3 protein	CDR3 DNA
TRBV28	14	TRBJ1-2	NA	NA	CASSPGGGYYGYTF	TGTGCCAGCAGTCCTGGGGGGGGGTACTATGGCTACACCTTC
TRBV4-2	15	TRBJ2-1	NA	NA	CASSRGHLNYNEQFF	TGTGCCAGCAGCCGGGGGCACCTTAACTACAATGAGCAGTTCTTC
TRBV30	13	TRBJ1-2	NA	TRBD1	CAWSRTGRSGYTF	TGTGCCTGGAGTCGGACAGGGAGGAGCGGCTACACCTTC
TRBV29-1	16	TRBJ2-3	NA	NA	CSVEGISGLSTDTQYF	TGCAGCGTTGAAGGGATTAGCGGCCTTAGCACAGATACGCAGTATTTT
TRBV6-5	14	TRBJ2-2	NA	TRBD1	CASLRGQGPGELFF	TGTGCCAGCCTTCGGGGACAGGGGCCCGGGGAGCTGTTTTTT
TRBV9	17	TRBJ2-5	NA	TRBD1	CASSTGGQGMYQETQYF	TGTGCCAGCAGCACAGGGGGACAGGGAATGTACCAAGAGACCCAGTACTTC
TRBV6-5	12	TRBJ1-1	few	TRBD1	CASGQGAWEAFF	TGTGCCAGCGGGCAGGGGGCTTGGGAAGCTTTCTTT
TRBV9	16	TRBJ2-3	NA	TRBD2	CASRRTSGADTDTQYF	TGTGCCAGCAGACGGACTAGCGGGGCTGACACAGATACGCAGTATTTT
TRBV9	16	TRBJ1-2	NA	NA	CASSAETGRGNYGYTF	TGTGCCAGCAGCGCAGAAACAGGGCGAGGTAACTATGGCTACACCTTC
TRBV29-1	12	TRBJ1-2	NA	NA	CSAEGGGYGYTF	TGCAGCGCCGAGGGAGGGGGCTATGGCTACACCTTC
TRBV28	13	TRBJ2-5	NA	NA	CASSLPVEETQYF	TGTGCCAGCAGTTTACCAGTCGAAGAGACCCAGTACTTC
TRBV2	17	TRBJ1-3	once	NA	CASSDPGQYVSGNTIYF	TGTGCCAGCAGTGACCCGGGACAATACGTCTCTGGAAACACCATATATTTT
TRBV7-3	14	TRBJ2-5	few	NA	CASSPSAGGETQYF	TGTGCCAGCAGCCCGTCCGCCGGAGGAGAGACCCAGTACTTC
TRBV30	11	TRBJ2-5	NA	NA	CAWTTVETQYF	TGTGCCTGGACTACAGTGGAGACCCAGTACTTC
TRBV7-2	17	TRBJ2-5	NA	TRBD2	CASSLGVAGGPGETQYF	TGTGCCAGCAGCTTAGGGGTAGCGGGAGGGCCGGGGGAGACCCAGTACTTC
TRBV7-3	14	TRBJ2-3	NA	NA	CASSSGSRTDTQYF	TGTGCCAGCAGCTCTGGGAGTCGCACAGATACGCAGTATTTT
TRBV5-4	13	TRBJ2-7	NA	TRBD1	CASGQGAEYEQYF	TGTGCCAGCGGACAGGGGGCTGAATACGAGCAGTACTTC
TRBV4-3	13	TRBJ2-7	NA	NA	CASGAGRGSEQYF	TGCGCCAGCGGGGCTGGCAGGGGATCCGAGCAGTACTTC
TRBV7-9	15	TRBJ1-4	NA	NA	CASSWGREANEKLFF	TGTGCCAGCAGCTGGGGCAGGGAGGCTAATGAAAAACTGTTTTTT
TRBV7-8	12	TRBJ2-7	few	TRBD1	CASSLATGGRDF	TGTGCCAGCAGCTTAGCGACAGGGGGTAGAGACTTC
TRBV5-4	15	TRBJ2-3	NA	NA	CASSLRLARTDTQYF	TGTGCCAGCAGCTTGCGGCTAGCTAGGACAGATACGCAGTATTTT
TRBV5-4	15	TRBJ1-1	few	TRBD1	CASSLDQGAKAEAFF	TGTGCCAGCAGCTTGGATCAGGGGGCAAAGGCTGAAGCTTTCTTT
TRBV29-1	15	TRBJ1-4	NA	NA	CSVEEAATGDEKLFF	TGCAGCGTTGAAGAAGCTGCAACCGGGGATGAAAAACTGTTTTTT
TRBV14	21	TRBJ2-5	NA	NA	CASSQVGASNVLHLPQETQYF	TGTGCCAGCAGCCAAGTGGGTGCTAGTAACGTTCTGCACTTGCCACAAGAGACCCAGTACTTC
TRBV28	16	TRBJ2-1	once	NA	CASSPPGSWGYNEQFF	TGTGCCAGCAGTCCCCCCGGGAGCTGGGGCTACAATGAGCAGTTCTTC
TRBV7-9	13	TRBJ1-5	NA	NA	CASSAVGSQPQHF	TGTGCCAGCAGCGCCGTTGGGAGTCAGCCCCAGCATTTT
TRBV5-4	16	TRBJ2-3	NA	TRBD2	CASSLLAGGGRDTQYF	TGTGCCAGCAGTCTACTAGCGGGAGGTGGGAGAGATACGCAGTATTTT
TRBV12-5	14	TRBJ1-1	NA	NA	CASGPDRTDPEAFF	TGTGCTAGTGGTCCTGACCGGACAGACCCTGAAGCTTTCTTT